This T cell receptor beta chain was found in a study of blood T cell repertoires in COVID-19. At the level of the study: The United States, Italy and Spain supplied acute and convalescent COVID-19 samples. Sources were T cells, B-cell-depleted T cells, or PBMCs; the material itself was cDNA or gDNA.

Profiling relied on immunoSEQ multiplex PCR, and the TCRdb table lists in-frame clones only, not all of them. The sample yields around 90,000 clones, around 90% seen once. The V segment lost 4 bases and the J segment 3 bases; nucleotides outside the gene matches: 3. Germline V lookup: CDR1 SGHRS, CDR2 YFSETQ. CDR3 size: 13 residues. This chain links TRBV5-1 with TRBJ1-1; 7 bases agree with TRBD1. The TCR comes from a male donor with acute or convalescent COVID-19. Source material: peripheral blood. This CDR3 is CASSPTGDTEAFF. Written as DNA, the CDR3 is TGCGCCAGCAGCCCTACAGGGGACACTGAAGCTTTCTTT.